This TCR beta chain was sequenced during a study of neurological immune-mediated disorders. Findings and caveats of the study: Expanded clones shared no identical CDR3 amino acid sequences across subjects, which suggested private TCR-beta repertoires in all groups. When repertoires were grouped phylogenetically, those of 18 of 34 multiple sclerosis patients fell into one related-CDR3 cluster, a possible signature.

CDR3 length equals 12 residues. Trimming shortened V by 5 bases and J by 8 bases, and 10 bases separated the two germline ends. In germline, CDR1 is SGHVS, CDR2 FQNEAQ. Every sequencing run produced over 180 million TCR-beta sequences, and the sequences from any one run covered 15-18 subjects. TCRdb independently ran MiXCR on the 5' RACE reads; one entry per CDR3 protein. The table includes tens of thousands of distinct CDR3 sequences, around 3.1% detected once. Described time point: longitudinal time-point 1 (baseline). This clonotype was observed at least ten times. Its antigen is unidentified. This receptor was identified in a woman aged 55-70 years with multiple sclerosis. The sample comprised PBMCs. The rearrangement uses TRBV7-8 and TRBJ2-1, with D possibly matching TRBD1 (5 bases). This CDR3 is CASSPEGDEQFF. CDR3 DNA sequence: TGTGCCAGCAGCCCAGAAGGGGATGAGCAGTTCTTC.